These 4 T cell receptor beta chains share one sample of origin, sequenced in a study of cytomegalovirus exposure and HLA in healthy donors. The study ran its PCR with 60 Vbeta and 13 Jbeta primers. The method was immunoSEQ multiplex PCR; TCRdb's version includes in-frame clones alone and lacks a portion of them. The sample table includes 130,000 or so clones. Sequenced input: PBMCs. These receptors all stem from a woman aged 60-70 years in good health and CMV-seronegative.

The gene calls are TRBV19 and TRBJ1-5; D may be TRBD1 (5 bases). The CDR3 sequence is 14 residues long. The V gene lost 3 bases and the J gene lost 3 bases, with 9 bases spanning the gap. CDR1 is LNHDA and CDR2 is SQIVND in the germline V gene (reference sequence). The CDR3, as DNA: TGTGCCAGTAGTATCAAAGGGGCCAATCAGCCCCAGCATTTT. Translation: CASSIKGANQPQHF.

V gene TRBV6-6 combines with J gene TRBJ1-3; D is perhaps TRBD1 (5 bases). Germline V lookup: CDR1 MNHNY, CDR2 SVGAGI (reference sequence). Trimming cost V 6 bases and J 2 bases, with 11 bases left between them. This CDR3 is built from 14 residues. The CDR3 loop is CASSPTAPGNTIYF. In nucleotides, the CDR3 is TGTGCCAGCAGCCCGACAGCACCTGGAAACACCATATATTTT.

V usage is TRBV6-5 and J usage is TRBJ1-1; perhaps TRBD1 as D (6 bases). Trimming stripped 6 bases from V and 3 bases from J, with 17 bases between. This CDR3 has 15 residues. CDR1 is MNHEY and CDR2 is SVGAGI in the germline V gene. The CDR3 protein is CASRPGTTGDTEAFF. CDR3 sequence (DNA): TGTGCCAGCAGGCCAGGGACAACCGGGGACACTGAAGCTTTCTTT.

V is TRBV5-1 and J is TRBJ2-7; possible D gene TRBD1, 6 bases. Germline loops: CDR1 SGHRS, CDR2 YFSETQ. Trimming pared 2 bases from V and 10 bases from J, leaving 10 bases between. The CDR3 runs 11 residues. The CDR3 loop reads CASSFNREQYF. CDR3 DNA: TGCGCCAGCAGCTTCAACAGGGAACAGTACTTC. The full variable domain, completed using reference TRBV5-1 and TRBJ2-7, is KAGVTQTPRYLIKTRGQQVTLSCSPISGHRSVSWYQQTPGQGLQFLFEYFSETQRNKGNFPGRFSGRQFSNSRSEMNVSTLELGDSALYLCASSFNREQYFGPGTRLTVT.